One and the same sample provided the 14 T cell receptor beta chains below, sequenced in a study of T cell responses to AZD1222 COVID-19 vaccine. Clones were sequenced by immunoSEQ multiplex PCR, and TCRdb holds only the in-frame ones, with some missing. The table shows about 100,000 clones, with around 90% occurring only once. The starting material was peripheral blood, obtained on day 0 of AZD1222 vaccination. These receptors all come from an adult in good health.

CDR3: CASSHTGYEQYF. The CDR3 coding sequence is TGTGCCAGCAGTCATACAGGTTACGAGCAGTACTTC. The V gene is TRBV27, the J gene TRBJ2-7, with TRBD1 as a possible D gene (5 bases). V lost 5 bases and J 4 bases, leaving 9 bases between the germline ends. The germline V gene has CDR1 MNHEY and CDR2 SMNVEV (reference sequence). The CDR3 spans 12 residues.

This chain connects TRBV4-1 to TRBJ1-4, with a possible D match to TRBD1 (6 bases). V was cut by 0 bases and J by 8 bases, with 22 bases left in between. In germline, CDR1 is MGHRA, CDR2 YSYEKL. This CDR3 region has 18 residues. The CDR3 here is CASSQETGTYRHHEKLFF. The CDR3 region has the DNA TGCGCCAGCAGCCAAGAGACTGGGACATACCGGCATCACGAAAAACTGTTTTTT.

V gene TRBV10-1 combines with J gene TRBJ2-3, with 10 bases matching TRBD2. V lost 5 bases, J lost 4 bases, and 3 bases stayed unmatched. Germline V CDR1 and CDR2: WNHNN, SYGVQD (reference sequence). This CDR3 is built from 14 residues. The CDR3 nucleotides are TGCGCCAGCAGTCTAGCGGGAGATCCAGATACGCAGTATTTT. Translation gives CASSLAGDPDTQYF.

The V gene is TRBV19, the J gene TRBJ1-5; the D is unclear. From germline, CDR1 is LNHDA and CDR2 SQIVND (reference sequence). The CDR3 runs 14 residues. The V gene lost 5 bases and the J gene lost 11 bases, with 19 bases spanning the gap. The CDR3 DNA sequence: TGTGCCAGTAGTCCACGGACCGGTCCGGAGGCCCAGCATTTT. Encoded protein: CASSPRTGPEAQHF.

The chain joins TRBV15 to TRBJ2-4; unclear D gene. This CDR3 has 16 residues. Germline V CDR1 and CDR2: LNHNV, YYDKDF (reference sequence). V lost 1 base, J lost 0 bases, and 10 bases lay in between. CDR3 residues: CATSRGPLLAKNIQYF. In nucleotides, the CDR3 is TGTGCCACCAGCAGAGGCCCTCTTCTAGCCAAAAACATTCAGTACTTC.

The genes are TRBV6-5 and TRBJ2-1; D uncertain. The CDR3 loop spans 15 amino acids. Trimming removed 0 bases from V and 3 bases from J, with 9 bases in between. Germline values: CDR1 MNHEY, CDR2 SVGAGI. CDR3 nucleotide sequence: TGTGCCAGCAGTTACTCGGGCCAAATCTACAATGAGCAGTTCTTC. It specifies CASSYSGQIYNEQFF.

V is TRBV29-1 and J is TRBJ1-1; no definite D call. This CDR3 has 12 residues. CDR1 is SQVTM and CDR2 is ANQGSEA in the germline V gene. The V and J ends lost 3 bases and 2 bases respectively, with 7 bases between them. The chain's CDR3 is CSVDPANTEAFF. The CDR3 DNA reads TGCAGCGTTGATCCAGCAAACACTGAAGCTTTCTTT.

The rearrangement uses TRBV9 and TRBJ2-5; the D is unclear. The CDR3 has 13 residues. V shed 0 bases and J shed 5 bases, with 8 bases lying between them. Germline V CDR1 and CDR2: SGDLS, YYNGEE. CDR3 bases: TGTGCCAGCAGCGTAGCCCCGCGGGAGACCCAGTACTTC. It encodes CASSVAPRETQYF.

V is TRBV28 and J is TRBJ1-3; D not resolved. CDR3 length: 13 residues. Germline V gene lookup returns CDR1 MDHEN and CDR2 SYDVKM. V was shortened by 5 bases and J by 2 bases, with 7 bases between the two germline ends. The CDR3 DNA reads TGTGCCAGCAGTCCCTACCCTGGAAACACCATATATTTT. Encoded protein: CASSPYPGNTIYF.

The rearrangement links TRBV7-9 to TRBJ2-4, with D possibly TRBD2 on 6 matching bases. The CDR3 extends over 16 amino acids. Germline CDR1 is SEHNR and CDR2 is FQNEAQ (reference sequence). The V and J ends lost 4 bases and 3 bases respectively, with 16 bases between them. In nucleotides, the CDR3 is TGTGCCAGCAGCTCAGCCGGGGGTTTGGACAAAAACATTCAGTACTTC. This codes for CASSSAGGLDKNIQYF.

The chain has TRBV30 and TRBJ1-2; a possible D gene is TRBD1 (6 bases). Deletions cut 4 bases from V and 8 bases from J, with 14 bases between. The germline V gene has CDR1 GTSNPN and CDR2 SVGIG (reference sequence). The CDR3 has 12 amino acids. The DNA for the CDR3 is TGTGCCTGGACCGGACAGTCTGGAGGCTACACCTTC. Translation: CAWTGQSGGYTF. The whole variable domain, filled in from reference TRBV30 and TRBJ1-2, reads SQTIHQWPATLVQPVGSPLSLECTVEGTSNPNLYWYRQAAGRGLQLLFYSVGIGQISSEVPQNLSASRPQDRQFILSSKKLLLSDSGFYLCAWTGQSGGYTFGSGTRLTVV.

The chain uses TRBV6-5 and TRBJ2-1; 12 bases are a match to TRBD2. V dropped 7 bases and J dropped 4; count of bases not matched to a gene: 5. The CDR3 consists of 15 residues. Germline-derived CDR1 and CDR2 are MNHEY and SVGAGI. CDR3 residues: CASKRTSGDYNEQFF. The CDR3, as DNA: TGTGCCAGCAAGAGGACTAGCGGGGATTACAATGAGCAGTTCTTC.

J is TRBJ2-1 and V is TRBV27, with 7 bases matching TRBD2. Trimming took 3 bases from V and 1 from J; bases not matched to a gene: 12. CDR1 and CDR2 from the germline V gene are MNHEY and SMNVEV (reference sequence). The CDR3 consists of 18 residues. CDR3 loop: CASSFRFSAGFSYNEQFF. The DNA of the CDR3 is TGTGCCAGCAGTTTTAGGTTTTCAGCGGGGTTTTCCTACAATGAGCAGTTCTTC.

The gene calls are TRBV6-6 and TRBJ2-1, with 7 bases matching TRBD2. The CDR3 runs to 17 residues. Trimming cost V 5 bases and J 2 bases; bases outside gene matches: 12. Germline CDR1 is MNHNY and CDR2 is SVGAGI (reference sequence). The CDR3 is CASSPRWAGETYNEQFF. DNA for the CDR3: TGTGCCAGCAGTCCGCGGTGGGCGGGAGAGACCTACAATGAGCAGTTCTTC.